This passage covers 28 T cell receptor beta chains from one sample sequenced in a study of T cell clonotyping in hematopoietic cell transplantation. TCRdb keeps only in-frame clones here, not all; method: immunoSEQ multiplex PCR. The sample has some 40,000 clones; 94% are singletons. The sequenced sample was peripheral blood mononuclear cells. These receptor sequences come from a woman in her fifties or sixties in good health. Some clones in this sample may be carry-over from other donors' samples.

CDR3 nucleotides: TGCGCCAGCAGCACGGAGGGACAGGGCGTGAACATGAACACTGAAGCTTTCTTT. This codes for CASSTEGQGVNMNTEAFF. This chain connects TRBV5-1 to TRBJ1-1; 9 bases match TRBD1. The V segment lost 4 bases and the J segment 0 bases; nucleotides outside the gene matches: 13. Germline loops: CDR1 SGHRS, CDR2 YFSETQ. This CDR3 is built from 18 residues.

The CDR3 reads CASSPYSNQPQHF. The CDR3 coding sequence is TGTGCCAGCAGCCCTTACAGCAATCAGCCCCAGCATTTT. This rearrangement joins TRBV7-2 to TRBJ1-5, with D hard to call. V lost 5 bases and J 1 base, leaving 6 bases between the germline ends. This CDR3 comprises 13 residues. The germline gives CDR1 SGHTA, CDR2 FQGNSA. The full variable domain, with the rest looked up from reference TRBV7-2 and TRBJ1-5, is GAGVSQSPSNKVTEKGKDVELRCDPISGHTALYWYRQSLGQGLEFLIYFQGNSAPDKSGLPSDRFSAERTGGSVSTLTIQRTQQEDSAVYLCASSPYSNQPQHFGDGTRLSIL.

The V gene is TRBV6-5, the J gene TRBJ1-1, with a tentative D call TRBD1 (5 bases). Germline-derived CDR1 and CDR2 are MNHEY and SVGAGI. This CDR3 comprises 14 residues. Trimming cost V 9 bases and J 5 bases, with 19 bases left between them. CDR3 DNA: TGTGCCAGTCAGCCCTGGGGGGGGAAAACTGAAGCTTTCTTT. It codes for CASQPWGGKTEAFF.

This clone appeared once. The chain joins TRBV11-3 to TRBJ2-7; 14 bases match TRBD2. Germline V lookup: CDR1 SGHNT, CDR2 YENEEA. The CDR3 contains 16 residues. J lost 2 bases, V lost 5 bases, and 5 bases had no gene match. CDR3 protein: CASSTLGLAGAYEQYF. Written as DNA, the CDR3 is TGTGCCAGCAGCACGCTGGGACTAGCGGGGGCCTACGAGCAGTACTTC.

The V gene is TRBV6-4, the J gene TRBJ2-1; TRBD1 is a possible D gene (6 bases). The V and J ends lost 3 bases and 3 bases respectively, with 18 bases between them. In germline, CDR1 is MRHNA, CDR2 SNTAGT. The CDR3 consists of 17 residues. This CDR3 reads CASSEHSGAGNYNEQFF. The DNA of the CDR3 is TGTGCCAGCAGTGAACATTCAGGGGCAGGGAACTACAATGAGCAGTTCTTC.

The chain joins TRBV7-2 to TRBJ1-1; D not certain. V dropped 1 base and J dropped 4 bases, with 7 bases sitting between them. Germline lookup yields CDR1 SGHTA and CDR2 FQGNSA. There are 13 residues in the CDR3. The CDR3 nucleotides are TGTGCCAGCAGCTTAGGTCTGGGCACTGAAGCTTTCTTT. It translates to CASSLGLGTEAFF.

V gene TRBV28 combines with J gene TRBJ2-7, with D hard to call. Germline lookup yields CDR1 MDHEN and CDR2 SYDVKM. The CDR3 covers 12 residues. With 3 bases removed from V and 2 bases from J, the gap between germline ends came to 5 bases. Here the CDR3 DNA reads TGTGCCAGCAGTTTCGACCCCTACGAGCAGTACTTC. Translating gives CASSFDPYEQYF.

The rearrangement joins TRBV7-6 to TRBJ1-2; TRBD1 matches 10 bases. The trim removed 6 bases at V and 6 bases at J, leaving 4 bases unmatched. The CDR3 sequence is 13 residues long. Germline values: CDR1 SGHVS, CDR2 FNYEAQ. CDR3 DNA: TGTGCCAGCAGTGGGACAGGGGCCCATGGCTACACCTTC. The encoded protein is CASSGTGAHGYTF.

The chain couples TRBV29-1 to TRBJ1-2, with D hard to call. This CDR3 is 12 amino acids long. The germline V and J ends were trimmed by 5 bases and 4 bases, with 11 bases remaining between them. Germline V gene sequence: CDR1 SQVTM, CDR2 ANQGSEA. In DNA form, the CDR3 reads TGCAGCGTTAACAGCGGATCCTATGGCTACACCTTC. This translates into CSVNSGSYGYTF.

CDR3 coding DNA: TGCGCCAGCAGCCAAGATCGGGCAAATCAGCCCCAGCATTTT. This codes for CASSQDRANQPQHF. This chain links TRBV4-1 with TRBJ1-5; no clear D gene. The CDR3 contains 14 residues. The V and J ends lost 0 bases and 4 bases respectively, with 7 bases between them. Germline CDR1 MGHRA, CDR2 YSYEKL.

The chain couples TRBV14 to TRBJ1-2; D is perhaps TRBD1 (5 bases). In germline, CDR1 is SGHDN, CDR2 FVKESK. The CDR3 covers 15 residues. Trimming took 2 bases from V and 6 from J, leaving 16 bases between them. Written as DNA, the CDR3 is TGTGCCAGCAGCCAAAGACGACTACAGGCAGATGGCTACACCTTC. Its protein is CASSQRRLQADGYTF.

This chain connects TRBV4-1 to TRBJ2-5; TRBD1 aligns across 9 bases. CDR1 is MGHRA and CDR2 is YSYEKL in the germline V gene. The junction had 4 bases not matched to a gene; V was cut back by 3 bases and J by 5 bases. The CDR3 consists of 14 residues. Written as DNA, the CDR3 is TGCGCCAGCAGCCACGGACAGGGGCGGGAGACCCAGTACTTC. Its translation: CASSHGQGRETQYF.

This sequence joins TRBV5-4 and TRBJ1-2; the D is unclear. Trimming took 2 bases from V and 4 from J, leaving 15 bases between them. Germline assignment: CDR1 SGHNT and CDR2 YYREEE (reference sequence). CDR3 length: 15 amino acids. CDR3 sequence (DNA): TGTGCCAGCAGCTTTCTGGCATCACTCGGCTATGGCTACACCTTC. Translating it yields CASSFLASLGYGYTF.

The rearrangement uses TRBV18 and TRBJ1-2, with 8 nucleotides matching TRBD1. V trimming: 5 bases; J trimming: 4 bases; junction bases outside the gene matches: 9. Per the germline V gene, CDR1 is KGHSH and CDR2 is LQKENI. CDR3 size: 15 residues. CDR3 sequence (DNA): TGTGCCAGCTCAAAAGGCGGGACAGGCCCCTATGGCTACACCTTC. Protein: CASSKGGTGPYGYTF.

V gene TRBV6-6 combines with J gene TRBJ2-1, with D possibly matching TRBD1 (6 bases). Germline CDR1 is MNHNY and CDR2 is SVGAGI (reference sequence). V was pared by 6 bases and J by 0 bases, with 12 bases between. This CDR3 region has 15 residues. The CDR3 loop is CASSQGGSSYNEQFF. CDR3 coding DNA: TGTGCCAGCAGCCAAGGGGGTAGCTCCTACAATGAGCAGTTCTTC.

The chain uses TRBV28 and TRBJ1-4; unclear D gene. This CDR3 has 14 residues. The V gene lost 6 bases and the J gene lost 8 bases, with 16 bases spanning the gap. Germline lookup yields CDR1 MDHEN and CDR2 SYDVKM. CDR3 sequence (DNA): TGTGCCAGCAGCCCTGGCCATAGAAAAGAAAAACTGTTTTTT. Protein: CASSPGHRKEKLFF. Full variable domain (missing parts from reference TRBV28 and TRBJ1-4): DVKVTQSSRYLVKRTGEKVFLECVQDMDHENMFWYRQDPGLGLRLIYFSYDVKMKEKGDIPEGYSVSREKKERFSLILESASTNQTSMYLCASSPGHRKEKLFFGSGTQLSVL.

CDR3: CASSRGPQRGEQFF. CDR3 bases: TGCGCCAGCAGCCGAGGTCCTCAACGGGGTGAGCAGTTCTTC. The chain carries TRBV4-3 and TRBJ2-1; D might be TRBD2 (5 bases). The CDR3 extends over 14 amino acids. CDR1 and CDR2 (germline): LGHNA, YSLEER. Deletions cut 4 bases from V and 9 bases from J, with 16 bases between.

This chain connects TRBV4-1 to TRBJ1-2; 9 bases are shared with TRBD1. J lost 4 bases, V lost 3 bases, and 3 bases had no gene match. The CDR3 has 14 amino acids. The germline V gene encodes CDR1 MGHRA and CDR2 YSYEKL. CDR3 coding DNA: TGCGCCAGCAGCCAGGGACAGGGAAGCTATGGCTACACCTTC. The encoded protein is CASSQGQGSYGYTF.

CDR3 in amino acids: CASSLDQGSYNSPLHF. CDR3 DNA sequence: TGTGCCAGCAGCTTAGATCAGGGCTCCTATAATTCACCCCTCCACTTT. The V and J genes are TRBV11-2 and TRBJ1-6, with a weak D call TRBD1 (5 bases). The germline V gene encodes CDR1 SGHAT and CDR2 FQNNGV. The CDR3 is made up of 16 amino acids. V was pared by 0 bases and J by 0 bases, with 6 bases between.

The chain combines TRBV6-5 with TRBJ2-1; no clear D. V lost 2 bases and J 1 base, leaving 9 bases between the germline ends. The CDR3 is 15 amino acids. Germline V lookup: CDR1 MNHEY, CDR2 SVGAGI. The CDR3 spells CASSYMSRSYNEQFF. CDR3 DNA sequence: TGTGCCAGCAGTTACATGTCGAGATCCTACAATGAGCAGTTCTTC.

This chain joins TRBV21-1 and TRBJ2-7. TRBV21-1 is assigned pseudogene status. CDR3 length: 12 residues. The CDR3 here is CASSKRASEQYF. The DNA for the CDR3 is TGTGCCAGCAGCAAAAGGGCCTCCGAGCAGTACTTC.

This rearrangement joins TRBV6-5 to TRBJ1-2, with D unclear. Germline CDR1 and CDR2: MNHEY and SVGAGI. The CDR3 length is 12 residues. V lost 4 bases and J 6 bases, leaving 9 bases between the germline ends. Written as DNA, the CDR3 is TGTGCCAGCAGTTCCGGCAGGCATGGCTACACCTTC. This translates into CASSSGRHGYTF.

The chain recombines TRBV5-6 with TRBJ1-2; 9 positions agree with TRBD1. Trimming took 4 bases from V and 4 from J; bases not matched to a gene: 5. Germline CDR1 and CDR2: SGHDT and YYEEEE. The CDR3 consists of 14 residues. The CDR3 bases are TGTGCCAGCAGCCATGGGACAGGGCTCTATGGCTACACCTTC. It is translated as CASSHGTGLYGYTF.

In this sample, this clone turned up a few times. The chain has TRBV9 and TRBJ1-3, with TRBD1 matching 7 bases. This CDR3 comprises 15 residues. Germline V CDR1 and CDR2: SGDLS, YYNGEE. Losses at the gene ends were 4 bases for V and 2 bases for J; bases not matched to a gene: 6. CDR3 nucleotides: TGTGCCAGCAGCCCTCAAGGGGGCCCTGGAAACACCATATATTTT. Translating it yields CASSPQGGPGNTIYF.

The chain recombines TRBV6-6 with TRBJ2-2; 9 bases are shared with TRBD1. Germline CDR1 MNHNY, CDR2 SVGAGI (reference sequence). V dropped 6 bases and J dropped 6; count of bases not matched to a gene: 11. The CDR3 length is 16 residues. The CDR3 DNA reads as TGTGCCAGCAGAAAGGGACAGGGTGGATCCGCCGGGGAGCTGTTTTTT. Its translation: CASRKGQGGSAGELFF.

The chain has TRBV19 and TRBJ1-4; D possibly corresponds to TRBD1 (6 bases). V lost 0 bases, J lost 14 bases, and 13 bases lay in between. Germline V CDR1 and CDR2: LNHDA, SQIVND (reference sequence). CDR3 length: 13 amino acids. The CDR3 sequence is CASSIELVQGLFF. The CDR3 DNA is TGTGCCAGTAGTATAGAATTAGTCCAGGGGCTGTTTTTT. The full variable domain, its missing parts supplied by reference TRBV19 and TRBJ1-4, is DGGITQSPKYLFRKEGQNVTLSCEQNLNHDAMYWYRQDPGQGLRLIYYSQIVNDFQKGDIAEGYSVSREKKESFPLTVTSAQKNPTAFYLCASSIELVQGLFFGSGTQLSVL.

CDR3: CASSEGVAGVYEQYF. CDR3 DNA: TGTGCCAGCAGTGAGGGGGTAGCGGGGGTCTACGAGCAGTACTTC. V is TRBV2 and J is TRBJ2-7; 9 bases map to TRBD2. The V segment lost 3 bases and the J segment 3 bases; nucleotides outside the gene matches: 6. Germline-derived CDR1 and CDR2 are SNHLY and FYNNEI. This CDR3 is built from 15 residues.

The rearrangement uses TRBV7-9 and TRBJ1-1, with D unresolved. Germline CDR1 SEHNR, CDR2 FQNEAQ (reference sequence). This CDR3 is built from 14 residues. V lost 2 bases and J 6 bases, leaving 13 bases between the germline ends. The CDR3 protein is CASSLNSQGSEAFF. The DNA for the CDR3 is TGTGCCAGCAGCTTAAACAGCCAAGGGTCTGAAGCTTTCTTT.